The TCR beta chain under discussion was sequenced for a study of blood T cell repertoires in COVID-19. About the study: Whether acute or convalescent, the COVID-19 samples came from the United States, Italy and Spain. T cells, B-cell-depleted T cells, or PBMCs provided the cDNA or gDNA that served as material.

This clone was picked up a small number of times. At the DNA level, this CDR3 is encoded by other sequences in the same sample as well. CDR1 is SNHLY and CDR2 is FYNNEI in the germline V gene. The J segment lost 5 bases and the V segment lost 8 bases, leaving 6 bases of the junction unmatched. The CDR3 is 13 amino acids. As originally analysed: Reference gene primers were amplified, and this amplification served to estimate nucleated cell counts. Some clones are missing from TCRdb's copy, which holds only in-frame ones; the method was immunoSEQ multiplex PCR. V and J calls and clone size are as listed in that table; D and trimming were resolved from the DNA. There are about 240,000 clones in the sample; 70% to 80% occur only once, and around 3.2% lies in the top ten.

J is TRBJ2-5 and V is TRBV2; 9 bases fit TRBD1. This TCR was recovered from a woman older than 75 with acute or convalescent COVID-19. Sequenced: peripheral blood. CDR3 nucleotide sequence: TGTGCCAGCTCGGACAGGGGCAGGGAGACCCAGTACTTC. Translating gives CASSDRGRETQYF.